Listed below are T cell receptor beta chains from one sample, sequenced in a study of cytomegalovirus exposure and HLA in healthy donors. The protocol was immunoSEQ multiplex PCR, while the TCRdb copy is restricted to in-frame clones and leaves out a portion. The table includes 80,000 or so clones, approximately 67% detected once. Sequencing was performed on PBMCs. The receptors here all came from a male donor in good health and CMV-seropositive. Both conserved end residues are part of each CDR3. The order of the fields is D gene, clone size, V gene, J gene, CDR3 protein, CDR3 DNA. A D gene is named only where the DNA matches it firmly. Clone size is given for some rows only: seen once, a few or many times, or a class if the clone is expanded.

D gene: -
clone size: -
V gene: TRBV28
J gene: TRBJ2-7
CDR3 protein: CASSLPGEATYEQYF
CDR3 DNA: TGTGCCAGCAGTTTGCCCGGGGAGGCCACCTACGAGCAGTACTTC

D gene: TRBD1
clone size: -
V gene: TRBV5-1
J gene: TRBJ1-1
CDR3 protein: CASSLGTGADTEAFF
CDR3 DNA: TGCGCCAGCAGCCTCGGGACAGGGGCGGACACTGAAGCTTTCTTT

D gene: -
clone size: -
V gene: TRBV5-1
J gene: TRBJ2-6
CDR3 protein: CASSFQKTRANVLTF
CDR3 DNA: TGCGCCAGCAGCTTTCAGAAAACCCGTGCCAACGTCCTGACTTTC

D gene: -
clone size: few
V gene: TRBV28
J gene: TRBJ2-7
CDR3 protein: CASSTSPGYLSYEQYF
CDR3 DNA: TGTGCCAGCAGTACCTCTCCAGGGTACCTCTCCTACGAGCAGTACTTC

D gene: -
clone size: few
V gene: TRBV14
J gene: TRBJ2-3
CDR3 protein: CASSPPGRWGTDTQYF
CDR3 DNA: TGTGCCAGCAGCCCGCCAGGGAGGTGGGGCACAGATACGCAGTATTTT

D gene: TRBD1
clone size: -
V gene: TRBV29-1
J gene: TRBJ1-2
CDR3 protein: CSVSDRGVYGYTF
CDR3 DNA: TGCAGCGTTTCCGACAGGGGGGTTTATGGCTACACCTTC

D gene: -
clone size: few
V gene: TRBV19
J gene: TRBJ2-5
CDR3 protein: CASSIELFQGMQETQYF
CDR3 DNA: TGTGCCAGTAGTATAGAATTGTTCCAGGGGATGCAAGAGACCCAGTACTTC

D gene: -
clone size: -
V gene: TRBV9
J gene: TRBJ2-2
CDR3 protein: CASSVARAPGELFF
CDR3 DNA: TGTGCCAGCAGCGTAGCTCGAGCCCCCGGGGAGCTGTTTTTT

D gene: TRBD1
clone size: few
V gene: TRBV5-1
J gene: TRBJ1-1
CDR3 protein: CASSLAGQGAEAFF
CDR3 DNA: TGCGCCAGCAGCTTAGCGGGACAGGGGGCTGAAGCTTTCTTT

D gene: TRBD2
clone size: -
V gene: TRBV18
J gene: TRBJ2-5
CDR3 protein: CASSPGLAGGETQYF
CDR3 DNA: TGTGCCAGCTCACCAGGACTAGCGGGAGGTGAGACCCAGTACTTC

D gene: TRBD1
clone size: -
V gene: TRBV30
J gene: TRBJ1-1
CDR3 protein: CAWGGQGPNTEAFF
CDR3 DNA: TGTGCCTGGGGGGGACAGGGGCCGAACACTGAAGCTTTCTTT

D gene: -
clone size: -
V gene: TRBV7-2
J gene: TRBJ1-6
CDR3 protein: CASSLEASSPLHF
CDR3 DNA: TGTGCCAGCAGCTTAGAAGCAAGTTCACCCCTCCACTTT

D gene: TRBD2
clone size: -
V gene: TRBV5-1
J gene: TRBJ2-5
CDR3 protein: CASRSGTSGSRGETQYF
CDR3 DNA: TGCGCCAGCCGCTCCGGGACTAGCGGGTCTAGAGGGGAGACCCAGTACTTC

D gene: -
clone size: -
V gene: TRBV11-2
J gene: TRBJ2-3
CDR3 protein: CASGPGTDTQYF
CDR3 DNA: TGTGCCAGTGGACCGGGGACAGATACGCAGTATTTT

D gene: TRBD1
clone size: few
V gene: TRBV7-9
J gene: TRBJ2-5
CDR3 protein: CASSYGQEAVKVETQYF
CDR3 DNA: TGTGCCAGCAGCTACGGACAGGAAGCAGTCAAGGTGGAGACCCAGTACTTC

D gene: TRBD1
clone size: -
V gene: TRBV30
J gene: TRBJ1-6
CDR3 protein: CAWRTGGFSPLHF
CDR3 DNA: TGTGCCTGGAGGACAGGGGGCTTCTCGCCCCTCCACTTT

D gene: -
clone size: -
V gene: TRBV5-1
J gene: TRBJ2-3
CDR3 protein: CASRIQGVTDTQYF
CDR3 DNA: TGCGCCAGCAGGATTCAAGGGGTCACAGATACGCAGTATTTT